This T cell receptor (beta chain) was sequenced for a study of blood T cells in healthy people across ages. Whole-study results and caveats: Observed TCR beta diversity per million T cells went down as age went up. This fall followed a roughly linear course with age.

Notes on this clonotype: The antigen remains undetermined. Possible read error: a much larger clone is one base away.

The second PCR ran about 6 to 12 cycles with a sample-barcoded 5' primer and J-beta primers. Template switching added a 12-random-nucleotide identifier to every cDNA molecule. TCRdb reprocessed the 5' RACE reads via MiXCR and lists one record per CDR3 protein. The sample carries approximately 800,000 distinct CDR3 sequences, roughly 40% recorded once. Looked up from germline, CDR1 is SGHVS and CDR2 is FQNEAQ. CDR3 length: 13 residues. The rearrangement joins TRBV7-8 to TRBJ2-4, with a tentative D call TRBD2 (5 bases). The specimen was blood. The clonotype was recovered from a man younger than 30 in good health. The CDR3 DNA follows: TGTGCCAGCAGCTTAACGGGAAAAGAGACCCAGTGCTTC. It is translated as CASSLTGKETQCF.